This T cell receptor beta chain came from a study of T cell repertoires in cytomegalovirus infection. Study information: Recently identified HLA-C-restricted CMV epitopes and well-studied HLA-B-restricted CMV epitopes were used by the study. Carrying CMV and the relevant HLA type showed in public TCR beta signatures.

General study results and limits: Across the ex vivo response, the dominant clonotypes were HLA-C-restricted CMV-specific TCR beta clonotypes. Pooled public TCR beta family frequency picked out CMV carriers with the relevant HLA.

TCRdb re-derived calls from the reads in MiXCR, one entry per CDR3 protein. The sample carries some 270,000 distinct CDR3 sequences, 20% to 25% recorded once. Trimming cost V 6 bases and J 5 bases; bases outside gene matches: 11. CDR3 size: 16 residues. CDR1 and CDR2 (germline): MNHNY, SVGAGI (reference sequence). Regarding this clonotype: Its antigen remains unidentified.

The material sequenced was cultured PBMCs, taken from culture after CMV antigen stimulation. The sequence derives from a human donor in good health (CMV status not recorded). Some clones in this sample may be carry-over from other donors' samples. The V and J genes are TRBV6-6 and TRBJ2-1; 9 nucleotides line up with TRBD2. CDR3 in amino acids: CASRGALAGPNNEQFF. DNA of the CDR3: TGTGCCAGCAGGGGGGCCCTAGCGGGGCCTAACAATGAGCAGTTCTTC.